These 17 T cell receptor beta chains were sequenced from one sample in a study of control samples from healthy donors and cancer patients. Profiling relied on immunoSEQ multiplex PCR, and the TCRdb table lists in-frame clones only, not all of them. The sample includes 110,000 to 150,000 clones, roughly 90% of them seen just once. The sample comprised blood. The receptor source for this set is a man younger than 40 in good health.

The V call is TRBV7-8, the J call TRBJ2-7, with D hard to call. From germline, CDR1 is SGHVS and CDR2 FQNEAQ. This CDR3 region has 13 residues. The germline V and J ends were trimmed by 5 bases and 2 bases, with 10 bases remaining between them. CDR3 bases: TGTGCCAGCAGCCCCCGCGGTCCCTACGAGCAGTACTTC. This encodes CASSPRGPYEQYF.

Notes on this clone: Other DNA sequences in the sample encode the same CDR3. The gene calls are TRBV19 and TRBJ2-2; D might be TRBD1 (5 bases). Deletions cut 1 base from V and 4 bases from J, with 16 bases between. The V gene's germline CDR1 is LNHDA and CDR2 SQIVND (reference sequence). This CDR3 comprises 17 residues. For the CDR3, the DNA is TGTGCCAGTAGTATAGTCCCCACAGGTGCCGGCACCGGGGAGCTGTTTTTT. Its protein is CASSIVPTGAGTGELFF.

This chain connects TRBV27 to TRBJ1-1; TRBD1 might be the D (6 bases). Trimming cost V 5 bases and J 1 base, with 17 bases left between them. This CDR3 is built from 16 residues. The germline CDR1 and CDR2 sequences are MNHEY and SMNVEV (reference sequence). The CDR3 reads CASSLQGRMGNTEAFF. CDR3 nucleotide sequence: TGTGCCAGCAGTCTACAGGGAAGGATGGGGAACACTGAAGCTTTCTTT.

A note on this clone: This specimen includes other DNA sequences encoding the same CDR3. The chain recombines TRBV12-3 or TRBV12-4 with TRBJ2-3; no firm D call. Trimming removed 2 bases at V and 5 bases at J, with 5 bases between. This CDR3 spans 12 amino acids. The CDR3 sequence: CASSLTGDTQYF. CDR3 nucleotide sequence: TGTGCCAGCAGTTTAACTGGAGATACGCAGTATTTT.

The CDR3 region is CAISESGTPDTYNEQFF. The CDR3 nucleotides read TGTGCCATCAGTGAAAGCGGGACGCCGGATACCTACAATGAGCAGTTCTTC. The J gene is TRBJ2-1, the V gene TRBV10-3, with 7 bases identical to TRBD2. The CDR3 runs to 17 residues. Germline V gene lookup returns CDR1 ENHRY and CDR2 SYGVKD. J gave up 2 bases and V 3 bases, and 10 bases lay outside the gene matches.

The chain uses TRBV11-3 and TRBJ1-1; D may be TRBD1 (5 bases). Trimming stripped 5 bases from V and 3 bases from J, with 16 bases between. The CDR3 has 15 amino acids. The germline V gene encodes CDR1 SGHNT and CDR2 YENEEA. In DNA form, the CDR3 reads TGTGCCAGCAGCCCCCGATCAGGGCGGGACACTGAAGCTTTCTTT. It specifies CASSPRSGRDTEAFF.

This clone was observed once. The rearrangement joins TRBV6-5 to TRBJ1-2; maybe TRBD1 (5 bases). CDR3 length equals 13 residues. Trimming cost V 6 bases and J 8 bases, with 16 bases left between them. CDR1 is MNHEY, CDR2 SVGAGI, per germline. CDR3 sequence: CASRQPAGGGYTF. CDR3 sequence (DNA): TGTGCCAGCAGACAGCCGGCGGGGGGGGGCTACACCTTC.

CDR3 nucleotide sequence: TGTGCCAGCAGCTTAGGGGGACACGAGCAGTACTTC. Protein: CASSLGGHEQYF. The chain carries TRBV11-2 and TRBJ2-7; D possibly uses TRBD1 or TRBD2 (5 bases each). CDR3 size: 12 residues. V lost 1 base, J lost 5 bases, and 6 bases lay in between. Germline assignment: CDR1 SGHAT and CDR2 FQNNGV.

This chain joins TRBV7-9 and TRBJ2-7; 8 positions match TRBD2. CDR1 SEHNR and CDR2 FQNEAQ come from the germline V gene (reference sequence). Germline trimming cut 5 bases from V and 2 bases from J; bases unmatched to any gene: 14. The CDR3 is 17 amino acids. The CDR3 DNA follows: TGTGCCAGCAGCACCACGGGGGGGCAGAGGGAACCCTACGAGCAGTACTTC. This encodes CASSTTGGQREPYEQYF.

The rearrangement uses TRBV4-3 and TRBJ2-5; unclear D gene. There are 13 residues in the CDR3. V gave up 1 base and J gave up 4 bases, with 7 bases separating them. Per germline, CDR1 LGHNA and CDR2 YSLEER. In DNA, the CDR3 is TGCGCCAGCAGCCAAGGTACGGGAGAGACCCAGTACTTC. Encoded protein: CASSQGTGETQYF.

This rearrangement joins TRBV12-3 or TRBV12-4 to TRBJ2-7; a possible D gene is TRBD2 (6 bases). Trimming cost V 6 bases and J 4 bases, with 13 bases left between them. The CDR3 has 13 amino acids. CDR3 loop: CASSLGGGYEQYF. The CDR3 DNA follows: TGTGCCAGCAGCCTGGGGGGTGGGTACGAGCAGTACTTC.

The rearrangement links TRBV24-1 to TRBJ2-2; D is tentatively TRBD1 or TRBD2 (5 bases each). V was cut by 4 bases and J by 6 bases, with 17 bases left in between. The V gene's germline CDR1 is KGHDR and CDR2 SFDVKD. The CDR3 contains 16 residues. The CDR3 region has the DNA TGTGCCACCAGTGAGAGGGACCAAAGAGTGTCCGGGGAGCTGTTTTTT. It translates to CATSERDQRVSGELFF.

V is TRBV4-1 and J is TRBJ2-5; tentative D call: TRBD1 (6 bases). CDR3 length: 13 amino acids. Trimming took off 4 bases at V and 5 bases at J, with 11 bases between the two ends. Germline assignment: CDR1 MGHRA and CDR2 YSYEKL. The DNA for the CDR3 is TGCGCCAGCAGCCCACAGGGTGGTGAGACCCAGTACTTC. This encodes CASSPQGGETQYF.

The CDR3 loop reads CASSLAGRGGQYF. The DNA for the CDR3 is TGTGCCAGCAGCTTGGCCGGCAGGGGCGGGCAGTACTTC. The chain employs TRBV5-8 and TRBJ2-7; D might be TRBD1 (6 bases). Trimming cost V 0 bases and J 9 bases, with 13 bases left between them. The germline gives CDR1 SGHTS, CDR2 YDEGEE. This CDR3 comprises 13 residues.

This chain uses TRBV19 with TRBJ1-2, with D perhaps matching TRBD1 (6 bases). The germline gives CDR1 LNHDA, CDR2 SQIVND (reference sequence). V was pared by 3 bases and J by 5 bases, with 13 bases between. The CDR3 is 14 residues long. This chain's CDR3 is CASSIGGLGYGYTF. CDR3 DNA sequence: TGTGCCAGTAGTATCGGGGGGCTCGGGTATGGCTACACCTTC.

This clone appeared a single time. V gene TRBV12-3 or TRBV12-4 combines with J gene TRBJ2-5, with D possibly matching TRBD2 (5 bases). The CDR3 is made up of 13 amino acids. V was clipped by 6 bases and J by 5 bases, with 13 bases between them. DNA of the CDR3: TGTGCCAGCAGCTCCGGGATTAGGGAGACCCAGTACTTC. Its translation is CASSSGIRETQYF.

The gene calls are TRBV18 and TRBJ1-2, with D uncertain. Germline V gene data show CDR1 as KGHSH and CDR2 as LQKENI. The CDR3 covers 14 residues. V lost 0 bases to trimming and J lost 7 bases, with 12 bases between them. The CDR3 region is CASSPPAAPAGYTF. CDR3 DNA: TGTGCCAGCTCACCACCGGCCGCTCCGGCTGGCTACACCTTC.